The clone carrying this T cell receptor (beta chain) was picked up one time. Patients at the Seattle site were enrolled during active infection and followed longitudinally. Original analysis: Reference gene primer amplification in the assay estimated nucleated cell counts. Profiled with immunoSEQ multiplex PCR; TCRdb holds only in-frame clones, not every one. V, J and clone size were drawn from that table, and D and trimming were deduced from the DNA. The sample has 200,000 to 250,000 clones, more than 75% seen once. The CDR3 spans 16 residues. The germline V gene encodes CDR1 SGHNT and CDR2 YYREEE (reference sequence). The V end was cut by 4 bases, the J end by 0 bases, with 14 bases between. The data are from a study of blood T cell repertoires in COVID-19.

The material sequenced was peripheral blood. This TCR derives from a woman of 80 years or more with COVID-19, enrolled during active disease. This chain links TRBV5-4 with TRBJ2-4, with D possibly TRBD1 on 6 matching bases. The chain's CDR3 is CASSTWTAQAKNIQYF. DNA for the CDR3: TGTGCCAGCAGCACCTGGACAGCCCAAGCCAAAAACATTCAGTACTTC.